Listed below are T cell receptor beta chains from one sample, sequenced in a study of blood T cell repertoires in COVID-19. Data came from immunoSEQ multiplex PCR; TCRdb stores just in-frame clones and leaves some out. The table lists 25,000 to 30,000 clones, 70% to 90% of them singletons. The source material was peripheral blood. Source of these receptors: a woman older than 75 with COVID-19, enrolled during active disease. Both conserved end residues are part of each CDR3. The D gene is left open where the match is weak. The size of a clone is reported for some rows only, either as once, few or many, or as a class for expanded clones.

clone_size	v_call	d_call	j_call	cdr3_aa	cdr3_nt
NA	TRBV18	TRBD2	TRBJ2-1	CASSPTSGGTANEQFF	TGTGCCAGCTCACCTACTAGCGGGGGGACCGCCAATGAGCAGTTCTTC
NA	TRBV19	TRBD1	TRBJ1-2	CASTRQGSYGYTF	TGTGCCAGTACTCGACAGGGGAGCTATGGCTACACCTTC
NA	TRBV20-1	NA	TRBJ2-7	CSAGVFRVGSYEQYF	TGCAGTGCTGGTGTGTTCCGGGTTGGGTCCTACGAGCAGTACTTC
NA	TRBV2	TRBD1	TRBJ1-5	CASSPVGGGLSNQPQHF	TGTGCCAGCAGCCCGGTCGGAGGGGGCCTTAGCAATCAGCCCCAGCATTTT
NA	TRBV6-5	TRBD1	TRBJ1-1	CASRARDSGEAFF	TGTGCCAGCAGAGCAAGGGACAGCGGGGAAGCTTTCTTT
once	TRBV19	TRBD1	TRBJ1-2	CASSAPGQVDGYTF	TGTGCCAGTAGTGCGCCGGGACAGGTCGATGGCTACACCTTC
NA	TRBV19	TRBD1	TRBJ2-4	CASSLTGTNIQYF	TGTGCCAGTAGTCTGACAGGGACAAACATTCAGTACTTC
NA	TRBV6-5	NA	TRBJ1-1	CASWTWGPEAFF	TGTGCCAGCTGGACCTGGGGGCCCGAAGCTTTCTTT
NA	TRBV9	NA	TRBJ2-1	CASRGPPGSEQFF	TGTGCCAGCAGAGGACCCCCCGGGAGTGAGCAGTTCTTC
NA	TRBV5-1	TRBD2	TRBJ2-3	CASSSGRGSADTQYF	TGCGCCAGCAGCTCCGGGCGGGGGAGCGCAGATACGCAGTATTTT
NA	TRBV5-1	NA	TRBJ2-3	CASSHGGGGPARDTQYF	TGCGCCAGCAGCCACGGAGGGGGAGGGCCGGCGCGAGATACGCAGTATTTT
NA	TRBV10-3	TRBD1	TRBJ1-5	CAITTGAGQPQHF	TGTGCCATCACCACAGGGGCGGGCCAGCCCCAGCATTTT
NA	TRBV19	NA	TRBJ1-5	CASRDWTTNQPQHF	TGTGCCAGTAGGGATTGGACAACCAATCAGCCCCAGCATTTT
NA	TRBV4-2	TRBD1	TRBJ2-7	CASSQAGTGAYEQYF	TGTGCCAGCAGCCAGGCCGGGACAGGGGCCTACGAGCAGTACTTC
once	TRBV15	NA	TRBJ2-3	CATSAQSTDTQYF	TGTGCCACCAGCGCTCAGTCCACAGATACGCAGTATTTT
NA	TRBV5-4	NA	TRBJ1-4	CASSSPGGSNEKLFF	TGTGCCAGCAGCTCGCCCGGGGGATCTAATGAAAAACTGTTTTTT
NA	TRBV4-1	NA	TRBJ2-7	CASSHGQFYEQYF	TGCGCCAGCAGCCATGGACAGTTCTACGAGCAGTACTTC
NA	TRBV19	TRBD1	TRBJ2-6	CASSTDRGLSSGANVLTF	TGTGCCAGTAGTACGGACAGGGGCCTAAGCTCTGGGGCCAACGTCCTGACTTTC
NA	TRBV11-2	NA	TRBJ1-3	CASSLQGSGNTIYF	TGTGCCAGCAGCTTACAGGGATCTGGAAACACCATATATTTT
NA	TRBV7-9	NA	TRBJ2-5	CASSQSGETQYF	TGTGCCAGCAGCCAATCGGGGGAGACCCAGTACTTC
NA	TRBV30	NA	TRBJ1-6	CAWTQERSYNSPLHF	TGTGCCTGGACACAGGAACGCTCCTATAATTCACCCCTCCACTTT
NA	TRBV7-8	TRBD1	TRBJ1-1	CASSLRQGNTEAFF	TGTGCCAGCAGCTTACGACAGGGGAACACTGAAGCTTTCTTT
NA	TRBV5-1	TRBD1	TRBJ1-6	CASSLEGQRDTRGSPLHF	TGCGCCAGCAGCTTGGAGGGACAGAGAGACACTAGGGGTTCACCCCTCCACTTT
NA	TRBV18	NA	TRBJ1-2	CASSLQGGGYTF	TGTGCCAGCTCACTACAGGGCGGCGGCTACACCTTC
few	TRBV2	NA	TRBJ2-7	CASSGQNYEQYF	TGTGCCAGCAGCGGACAGAACTACGAGCAGTACTTC
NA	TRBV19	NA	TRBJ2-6	CASSGGDSGANVLTF	TGTGCCAGTAGTGGCGGGGACTCTGGGGCCAACGTCCTGACTTTC
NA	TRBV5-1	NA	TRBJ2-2	CASSLVSLNTGELFF	TGCGCCAGCAGCTTGGTCTCCTTGAACACCGGGGAGCTGTTTTTT
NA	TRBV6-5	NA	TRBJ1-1	CASSNPPPSTEAFF	TGTGCCAGCAGTAACCCCCCTCCGAGCACTGAAGCTTTCTTT